This TCR beta chain was retrieved from a study of cytomegalovirus exposure and HLA in healthy donors. Healthy bone marrow donors made up the cohort. Primers: 60 Vbeta forward and 13 Jbeta reverse. Some clones are missing from TCRdb's copy, which holds only in-frame ones; the method was immunoSEQ multiplex PCR. The listing contains some 84,000 clones. A remark on this clone: Its antigen is currently unknown.

Study-wide points: At a 0.05 false discovery rate, a later analysis found about 17,000 TCR beta sequences to be associated with HLA alleles. Being productive about 87% or about 30% of the time was typical of most TCR beta V segments in an earlier analysis.

Material for sequencing was PBMCs. This TCR came from a middle-aged man in good health and CMV-seronegative.

The CDR3 region is CASSEWDRGLWETQYF. The DNA of the CDR3 is TGTGCCAGCAGTGAATGGGACAGGGGGTTATGGGAGACCCAGTACTTC. V gene TRBV6-1 combines with J gene TRBJ2-5; 11 bases fit TRBD1. The trim removed 2 bases at V and 5 bases at J, leaving 7 bases unmatched. CDR1 MNHNS and CDR2 SASEGT come from the germline V gene. This CDR3 has 16 residues.